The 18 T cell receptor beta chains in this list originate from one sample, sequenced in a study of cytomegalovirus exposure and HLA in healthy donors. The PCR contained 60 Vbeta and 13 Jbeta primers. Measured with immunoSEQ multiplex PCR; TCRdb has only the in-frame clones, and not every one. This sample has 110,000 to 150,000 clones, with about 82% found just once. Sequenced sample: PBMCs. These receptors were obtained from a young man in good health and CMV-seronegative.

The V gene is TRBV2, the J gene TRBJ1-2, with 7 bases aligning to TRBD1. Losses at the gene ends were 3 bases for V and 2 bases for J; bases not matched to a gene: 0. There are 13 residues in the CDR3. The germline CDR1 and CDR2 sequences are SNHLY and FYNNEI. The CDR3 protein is CASSDRGNYGYTF. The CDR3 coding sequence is TGTGCCAGCAGTGACAGGGGGAACTATGGCTACACCTTC.

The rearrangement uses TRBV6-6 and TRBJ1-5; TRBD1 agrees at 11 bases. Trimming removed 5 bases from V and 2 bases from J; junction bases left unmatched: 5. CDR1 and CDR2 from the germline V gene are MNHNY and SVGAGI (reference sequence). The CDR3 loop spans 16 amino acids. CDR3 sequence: CASSPGTGGGNQPQHF. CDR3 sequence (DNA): TGTGCCAGCAGTCCCGGGACAGGGGGTGGCAATCAGCCCCAGCATTTT.

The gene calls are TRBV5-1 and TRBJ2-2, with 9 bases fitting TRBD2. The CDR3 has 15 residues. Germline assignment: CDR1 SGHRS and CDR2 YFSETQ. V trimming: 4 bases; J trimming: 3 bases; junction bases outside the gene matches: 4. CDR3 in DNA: TGCGCCAGCAGCCCTAGCGGGGTGGACACCGGGGAGCTGTTTTTT. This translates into CASSPSGVDTGELFF.

DNA for the CDR3: TGTGCCAGCAGCTTCGATCAGGCAGGAACTGAAGCTTTCTTT. This gives the protein CASSFDQAGTEAFF. V gene TRBV7-8 combines with J gene TRBJ1-1, with D unclear. The CDR3 consists of 14 residues. Germline lookup yields CDR1 SGHVS and CDR2 FQNEAQ. V dropped 3 bases and J dropped 5 bases, with 13 bases sitting between them.

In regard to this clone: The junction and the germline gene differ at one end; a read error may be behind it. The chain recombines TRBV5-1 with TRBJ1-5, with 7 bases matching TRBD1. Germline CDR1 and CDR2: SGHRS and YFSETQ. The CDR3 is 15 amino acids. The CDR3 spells CASSLAGGGNQPQNF. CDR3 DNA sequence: TGCGCCAGCAGCTTGGCAGGGGGAGGCAATCAGCCCCAGAATTTT.

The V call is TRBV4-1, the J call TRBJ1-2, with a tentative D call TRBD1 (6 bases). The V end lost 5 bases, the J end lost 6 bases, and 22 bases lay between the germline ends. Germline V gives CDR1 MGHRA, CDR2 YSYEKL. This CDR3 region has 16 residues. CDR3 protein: CASSSSPLTGRDGYTF. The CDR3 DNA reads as TGCGCCAGCAGCTCGAGCCCCTTGACAGGCCGGGATGGCTACACCTTC.

DNA of the CDR3: TGTGCCAGCAGCTTCGACAGAACAACAGATACGCAGTATTTT. Residues: CASSFDRTTDTQYF. The chain has TRBV7-9 and TRBJ2-3; D might be TRBD1 (5 bases). The CDR3 contains 14 residues. Trimming left V 3 bases short and J 3 bases short, with 10 bases between. Germline-derived CDR1 and CDR2 are SEHNR and FQNEAQ (reference sequence).

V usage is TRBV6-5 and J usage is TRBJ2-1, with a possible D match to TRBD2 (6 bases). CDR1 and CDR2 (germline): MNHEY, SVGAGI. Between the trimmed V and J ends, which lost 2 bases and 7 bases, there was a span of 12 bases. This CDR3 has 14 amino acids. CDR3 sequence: CASSYQVGRNEQFF. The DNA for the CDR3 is TGTGCCAGCAGTTACCAGGTAGGGAGGAATGAGCAGTTCTTC.

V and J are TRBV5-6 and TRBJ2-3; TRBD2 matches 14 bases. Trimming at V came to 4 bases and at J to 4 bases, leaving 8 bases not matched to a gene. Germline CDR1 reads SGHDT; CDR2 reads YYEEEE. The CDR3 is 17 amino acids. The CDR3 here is CASSPRTSGGSADTQYF. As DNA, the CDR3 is TGTGCCAGCAGCCCACGGACTAGCGGGGGGTCGGCAGATACGCAGTATTTT. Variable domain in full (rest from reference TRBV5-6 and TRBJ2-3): DAGVTQSPTHLIKTRGQQVTLRCSPKSGHDTVSWYQQALGQGPQFIFQYYEEEERQRGNFPDRFSGHQFPNYSSELNVNALLLGDSALYLCASSPRTSGGSADTQYFGPGTRLTVL.

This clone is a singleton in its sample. CDR3 sequence reads: CASSDSSGPETQYF. Written as DNA, the CDR3 is TGTGCCAGCAGTGACTCATCAGGGCCAGAGACCCAGTACTTC. This chain joins TRBV25-1 and TRBJ2-5; perhaps TRBD1 as D (5 bases). This CDR3 comprises 14 residues. Germline values: CDR1 MGHDK, CDR2 SYGVNS. The V and J ends lost 3 bases and 4 bases respectively, with 12 bases between them. Full variable domain (rest looked up from reference TRBV25-1 and TRBJ2-5): EADIYQTPRYLVIGTGKKITLECSQTMGHDKMYWYQQDPGMELHLIHYSYGVNSTEKGDLSSESTVSRIRTEHFPLTLESARPSHTSQYLCASSDSSGPETQYFGPGTRLLVL.

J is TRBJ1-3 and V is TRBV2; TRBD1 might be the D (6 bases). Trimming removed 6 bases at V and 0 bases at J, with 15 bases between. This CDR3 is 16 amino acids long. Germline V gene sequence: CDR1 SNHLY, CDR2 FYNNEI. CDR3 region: CASSAKGTHSGNTIYF. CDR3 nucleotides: TGTGCCAGCAGCGCTAAAGGGACACACTCTGGAAACACCATATATTTT.

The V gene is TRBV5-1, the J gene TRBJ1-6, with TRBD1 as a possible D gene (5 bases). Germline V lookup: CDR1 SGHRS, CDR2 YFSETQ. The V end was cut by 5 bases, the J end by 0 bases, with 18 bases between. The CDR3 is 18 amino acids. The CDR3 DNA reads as TGCGCCAGCAGTTTCCTAGGCTGGACAACCTCCTATAATTCACCCCTCCACTTT. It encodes CASSFLGWTTSYNSPLHF.

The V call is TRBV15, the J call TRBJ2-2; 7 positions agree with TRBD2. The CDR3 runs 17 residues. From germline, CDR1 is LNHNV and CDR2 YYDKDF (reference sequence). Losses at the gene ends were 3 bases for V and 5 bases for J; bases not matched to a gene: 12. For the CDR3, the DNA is TGTGCCACCAGCAGTCCGATAGGCGGGAGCTTAACCGGGGAGCTGTTTTTT. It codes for CATSSPIGGSLTGELFF.

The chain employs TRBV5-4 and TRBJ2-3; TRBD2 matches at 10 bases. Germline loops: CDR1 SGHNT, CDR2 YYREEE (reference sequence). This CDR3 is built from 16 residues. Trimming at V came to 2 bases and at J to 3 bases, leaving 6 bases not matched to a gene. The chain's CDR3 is CASSFPSGGGTDTQYF. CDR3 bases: TGTGCCAGCAGCTTTCCCAGCGGGGGGGGGACAGATACGCAGTATTTT.

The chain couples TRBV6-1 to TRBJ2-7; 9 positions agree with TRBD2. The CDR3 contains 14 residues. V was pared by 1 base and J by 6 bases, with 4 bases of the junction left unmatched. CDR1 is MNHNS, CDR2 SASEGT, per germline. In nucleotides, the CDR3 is TGTGCCAGCAGTGAAGTAGCGGGAGTTTTCGAGCAGTACTTC. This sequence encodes CASSEVAGVFEQYF.

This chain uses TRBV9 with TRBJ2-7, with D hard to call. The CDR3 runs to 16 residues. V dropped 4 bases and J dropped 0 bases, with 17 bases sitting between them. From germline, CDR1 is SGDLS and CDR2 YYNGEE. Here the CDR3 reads CASSTGPDINSYEQYF. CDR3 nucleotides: TGTGCCAGCAGCACCGGCCCCGACATAAACTCCTACGAGCAGTACTTC.

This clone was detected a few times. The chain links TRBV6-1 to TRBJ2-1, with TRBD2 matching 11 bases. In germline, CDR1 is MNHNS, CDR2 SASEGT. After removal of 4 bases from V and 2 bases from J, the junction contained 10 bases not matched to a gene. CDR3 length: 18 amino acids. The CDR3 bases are TGTGCCAGCAGTGCCAATCCGCCTAGCGGGAGGCCCTACAATGAGCAGTTCTTC. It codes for CASSANPPSGRPYNEQFF.

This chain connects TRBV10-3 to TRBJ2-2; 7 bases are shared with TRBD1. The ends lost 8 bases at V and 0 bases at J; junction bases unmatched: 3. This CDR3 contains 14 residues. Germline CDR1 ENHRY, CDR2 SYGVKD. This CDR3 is CAIPGQTNTGELFF. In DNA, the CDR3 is TGTGCCATCCCGGGACAGACGAACACCGGGGAGCTGTTTTTT.